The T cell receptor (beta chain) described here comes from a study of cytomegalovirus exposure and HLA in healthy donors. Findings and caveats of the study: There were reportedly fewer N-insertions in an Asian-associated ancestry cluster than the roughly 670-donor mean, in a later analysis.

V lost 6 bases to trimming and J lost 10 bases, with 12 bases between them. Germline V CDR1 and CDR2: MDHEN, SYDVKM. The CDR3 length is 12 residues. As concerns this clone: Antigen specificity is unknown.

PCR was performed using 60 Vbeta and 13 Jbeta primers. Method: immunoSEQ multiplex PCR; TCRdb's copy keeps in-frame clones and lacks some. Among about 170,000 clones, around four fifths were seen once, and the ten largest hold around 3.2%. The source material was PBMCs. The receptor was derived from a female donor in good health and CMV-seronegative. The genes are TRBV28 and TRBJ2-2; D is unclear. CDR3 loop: CASSLVWQELFF. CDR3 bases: TGTGCCAGCAGCTTAGTGTGGCAGGAGCTGTTTTTT.